The clone carrying this T cell receptor beta chain was seen at least ten times. Its antigen is undetermined. This entry comes from a study of T cells in Graves' hyperthyroidism and ophthalmopathy. Study-wide results and limits: A model of 13 V-J features distinguished ophthalmopathy from stable hyperthyroidism.

CDR3 length: 15 residues. The ends lost 5 bases at V and 4 bases at J; junction bases unmatched: 11. Germline V gene data show CDR1 as SGHTA and CDR2 as FQGNSA. The TCR beta CDR3 regions underwent amplification using RNA transcripts as the source. The TCR CDR3 first-round RT-PCR relied on the HTBI primer set. MiXCR, applied by TCRdb to the multiplex PCR reads, yields one record per CDR3 protein. The table has about 210,000 distinct CDR3 sequences, over 15% seen once. Input material: blood. The chain is built from TRBV7-2 and TRBJ2-7; 7 bases fit TRBD2. The clonotype was recovered from a man aged 45-65 years with Graves' hyperthyroidism. The CDR3 protein is CASSTLGGRAYEQYF. The DNA for the CDR3 is TGTGCCAGCAGCACGCTGGGCGGGAGAGCTTACGAGCAGTACTTC.